This TCR beta chain was obtained from a study of metastatic and nonmetastatic thyroid tumors. About the research overall: Peripheral blood and tumor or nodule samples from malignant and benign thyroid patients were compared.

Study-level points and caveats: Malignant thyroid tumors reportedly exceeded benign nodules significantly in TCR beta diversity, with the difference appearing in blood and tumor.

This clone was seen at least ten times. Antigen unknown. As originally analysed: The study built a papillary thyroid cancer distant-metastasis classifier from CDR3 differences across clinicopathological groups. Via MiXCR, TCRdb re-called the PCR reads. TCRdb's processing, not the study's, gives the V and J calls here. The repertoire holds tens of thousands of clones, roughly an eighth seen once, with 7% to 10% in the top ten. The CDR3 runs 13 residues. Germline CDR1 is DFQATT and CDR2 is SNEGSKA (reference sequence). V was pared by 6 bases and J by 2 bases, with 4 bases of the junction left unmatched. Ahead of thyroid surgery, no patient had received treatment of any kind.

This clonotype originated in a female donor with papillary thyroid cancer or a benign thyroid nodule (not recorded which). Some clones in this sample may be carry-over from other donors' samples. Material: tumor tissue. This chain joins TRBV20-1 and TRBJ1-5; 7 positions agree with TRBD1. CDR3 nucleotide sequence: TGCAGTGCCGTGACAGGGCGCAATCAGCCCCAGCATTTT. Its protein is CSAVTGRNQPQHF.